A selection of T cell receptor beta chains follows, all from one sample in a study of ipilimumab plus nivolumab after autologous stem cell transplantation. TCRdb keeps only in-frame clones here, not all; method: immunoSEQ multiplex PCR. The data show roughly 1,700 clones, around nine tenths seen once. This material consisted of PBMCs, taken in a trial of ipilimumab plus nivolumab as post-transplant consolidation. Receptors were obtained from a male donor with multiple myeloma. Each CDR3 is given with its conserved first and last residue. The D gene is left open where the match is weak. A clone size is listed for some rows: how often the clone was seen (once, few, many), or a class if it is expanded.

clone size,D gene,V gene,J gene,CDR3 DNA,CDR3 protein
.,.,TRBV11-2,TRBJ2-7,TGTGCCAGCAGCTCAGAGTGGCTCGGGAACGAGCAGTACTTC,CASSSEWLGNEQYF
.,.,TRBV28,TRBJ1-3,TGTGCCAGCAGCTTAATTGAGGGACATCCTGGAAACACCATATATTTT,CASSLIEGHPGNTIYF
.,TRBD2,TRBV9,TRBJ2-1,TGTGCCAGCAGCGTAGCGGTTTCGTGGGGGGGATACAATGAGCAGTTCTTC,CASSVAVSWGGYNEQFF
.,.,TRBV5-6,TRBJ1-2,TGTGCCAGCAGATACACGGGAGGCTACACCTTC,CASRYTGGYTF
once,TRBD2,TRBV10-2,TRBJ2-1,TGCGCCAGCCGACTAGCGGGAGTGATTCTTGAGCAGTTCTTC,CASRLAGVILEQFF
once,.,TRBV6-6,TRBJ2-7,TGTGCCAGCAGTTTCCAAGGTGGACTGCACTCCTACGAGCAGTACTTC,CASSFQGGLHSYEQYF
.,.,TRBV5-1,TRBJ1-3,TGCGCCAGCAGCTTGTCAGGGCCTGGAAACACCATATATTTT,CASSLSGPGNTIYF
few,.,TRBV9,TRBJ1-1,TGTGCCAGCAGCGGACAGCTGAACACTGAAGCTTTCTTT,CASSGQLNTEAFF
.,.,TRBV2,TRBJ1-4,TGTGCCAGCAGGAATAGACAGGATAATGAAAAACTGTTTTTT,CASRNRQDNEKLFF
.,TRBD1,TRBV5-1,TRBJ1-1,TGCGCCAGCAGATCCGACAGGGGTGGTGAAGCTTTCTTT,CASRSDRGGEAFF